This T cell receptor beta chain comes out of a study of blood T cell repertoires in COVID-19. The protocol was immunoSEQ multiplex PCR, while the TCRdb copy is restricted to in-frame clones and leaves out a portion. The data show 150,000 to 200,000 clones, approximately 83% seen once. The CDR3 is 14 residues long. CDR1 KGHSH and CDR2 LQKENI come from the germline V gene. The V gene end was trimmed by 3 bases and the J gene end by 3 bases; junction bases not matched to a gene: 4. The chain combines TRBV18 with TRBJ1-1, with 7 bases matching TRBD1. This sequence originates from a woman aged 60-75 years who had recovered from COVID-19. Sequenced input: PBMCs or T cells enriched from blood (not recorded which). DNA for the CDR3: TGTGCCAGCTCACCTAGACAGGGAGACACTGAAGCTTTCTTT. Encoded protein: CASSPRQGDTEAFF.